The T cell receptor beta chain under discussion was sequenced for a study of neoadjuvant anti-PD-1 for oral cavity cancer. Study in general: Nivolumab at 3 mg/kg was mostly given biweekly, three to four doses, pre-surgery. Non-progressing patients received a fourth nivolumab dose near day 43, then surgery on days 50-56. Study-level points and caveats: PBMC Gini-index clonality exceeded responders' in non-responders post-nivolumab. Pretreatment Treg/Th17 ratio correlated inversely with post-treatment tumor clonality.

Here immunoSEQ multiplex PCR was the method, and the copy in TCRdb shows in-frame clones only, minus some. The data show fewer than 90,000 clones, 84% seen once. Remarks on this clone: Antigen unknown.

The sequence was collected from a person aged 40 to 85 with oral cavity squamous cell carcinoma. Specimen: PBMCs, collected before nivolumab (anti-PD-1) treatment.

CDR3 residues: CAISADDGSNQPQHF. In nucleotides, the CDR3 is TGTGCCATCAGTGCGGATGATGGAAGCAATCAGCCCCAGCATTTT. V is TRBV10-3 and J is TRBJ1-5; unclear D gene. Looked up from germline, CDR1 is ENHRY and CDR2 is SYGVKD. The V gene lost 4 bases and the J gene lost 1 base, with 11 bases spanning the gap. The CDR3 is 15 residues long.